The clone carrying this T cell receptor (beta chain) was found many times. This specimen belongs to a study of CD8+CD57+ T cells in acquired aplastic anemia. This CDR3 is built from 15 residues. CDR1 is SGHTA and CDR2 is FQGNSA in the germline V gene. Trimming removed 5 bases from V and 5 bases from J, with 18 bases in between. Patients selected for sequencing had displayed CD8+CD57+ cell expansion by flow cytometry. Receipt of therapy had not occurred in any patient by the time of blood sampling. Genomic DNA, the template, was used for profiling of the TCR beta VDJ and CDR3. TCRdb re-called the reads through MiXCR, storing one row per CDR3 protein. The repertoire has hundreds of thousands of distinct CDR3 sequences, around 33% of them found once; the top ten carry roughly 0.8%.

The sequencing sample was made of sorted CD4+, CD8+, or CD8+CD57+ T cells (not recorded which) from PBMCs. V usage is TRBV7-2 and J usage is TRBJ1-2; D call uncertain. The source of this sequence is a human donor with aplastic anemia. CDR3 sequence reads: CASSPQVGNDYGYTF. The CDR3 nucleotides read TGTGCCAGCAGCCCCCAAGTAGGCAACGATTATGGCTACACCTTC.